What follows are 26 T cell receptor beta chains derived from one specimen sequenced in a study of neoadjuvant anti-PD-1 for oral cavity cancer. Noted time point: after neoadjuvant nivolumab, at surgical resection. TCRdb's copy holds only in-frame clones and misses some; the assay was immunoSEQ multiplex PCR. The sample has fewer than 90,000 clones; about 85% are singletons. The sequences come from PBMCs, collected after nivolumab (anti-PD-1) treatment. These receptors originate from a person aged 35-79 years with oral cavity squamous cell carcinoma.

This sequence joins TRBV19 and TRBJ2-7, with D unclear. This CDR3 is built from 14 residues. Per the germline V gene, CDR1 is LNHDA and CDR2 is SQIVND (reference sequence). Trimming left V 3 bases short and J 0 bases short, with 9 bases between. The CDR3 loop is CASSMVGDSYEQYF. As DNA, the CDR3 is TGTGCCAGTAGTATGGTCGGAGACTCCTACGAGCAGTACTTC.

The V call is TRBV7-9, the J call TRBJ1-5; D remains unclear. The CDR3 totals 15 residues. Trimming took off 3 bases at V and 2 bases at J, with 11 bases between the two ends. CDR1 is SEHNR and CDR2 is FQNEAQ in the germline V gene (reference sequence). The CDR3 reads CASSLAHGGNQPQHF. The CDR3, as DNA: TGTGCCAGCAGCTTGGCCCACGGGGGCAATCAGCCCCAGCATTTT. Full variable domain (missing parts from reference TRBV7-9 and TRBJ1-5): DTGVSQNPRHKITKRGQNVTFRCDPISEHNRLYWYRQTLGQGPEFLTYFQNEAQLEKSRLLSDRFSAERPKGSFSTLEIQRTEQGDSAMYLCASSLAHGGNQPQHFGDGTRLSIL.

This clone was seen once. The rearrangement joins TRBV5-4 to TRBJ2-7, with 8 bases that match TRBD2. The germline V gene has CDR1 SGHNT and CDR2 YYREEE (reference sequence). The CDR3 consists of 15 residues. With V trimmed by 0 bases and J by 2 bases, 4 bases remained unmatched. Written as DNA, the CDR3 is TGTGCCAGCAGCTTGGACGGGGGGGGCACCTACGAGCAGTACTTC. The encoded protein is CASSLDGGGTYEQYF.

The chain carries TRBV18 and TRBJ2-3, with TRBD1 matching 8 bases. Germline V gene data show CDR1 as KGHSH and CDR2 as LQKENI. The junction had 4 bases not matched to a gene; V was cut back by 5 bases and J by 0 bases. The CDR3 spans 15 residues. CDR3 amino acids: CASSSGQGSTDTQYF. CDR3 bases: TGTGCCAGCTCATCAGGACAGGGTAGCACAGATACGCAGTATTTT.

This clone was detected once. The genes are TRBV10-2 and TRBJ1-5; the D gene is possibly TRBD1 (6 bases). CDR1 WSHSY and CDR2 SAAADI come from the germline V gene. This CDR3 is built from 14 residues. The V end was cut by 2 bases, the J end by 2 bases, with 7 bases between. The CDR3 bases are TGCGCCAGCAGTGAGGCAGGGGGCAATCAGCCCCAGCATTTT. The encoded protein is CASSEAGGNQPQHF.

V usage is TRBV14 and J usage is TRBJ2-1; D is tentatively TRBD1 or TRBD2 (5 bases each). The CDR3 covers 15 residues. Germline CDR1 is SGHDN and CDR2 is FVKESK. V lost 1 base to trimming and J lost 3 bases, with 10 bases between them. The CDR3 reads CASSQGTGLYNEQFF. The CDR3 bases are TGTGCCAGCAGCCAAGGTACAGGACTCTACAATGAGCAGTTCTTC.

The chain is built from TRBV7-2 and TRBJ2-2, with 9 positions matching TRBD2. Germline values: CDR1 SGHTA, CDR2 FQGNSA. Trimming removed 3 bases from V and 5 bases from J; junction bases left unmatched: 4. The CDR3 has 15 residues. The CDR3 nucleotides read TGTGCCAGCAGCTTTGATAGCGGGAGTACCGGGGAGCTGTTTTTT. Residues: CASSFDSGSTGELFF.

This chain joins TRBV6-5 and TRBJ1-1; TRBD1 agrees at 9 bases. Trimming took 7 bases from V and 6 from J; bases not matched to a gene: 6. The germline gives CDR1 MNHEY, CDR2 SVGAGI. The CDR3 sequence is 13 residues long. The chain's CDR3 is CASTPTGGAEAFF. DNA of the CDR3: TGTGCCAGCACCCCCACAGGGGGCGCTGAAGCTTTCTTT.

This rearrangement joins TRBV10-3 to TRBJ1-1; 9 positions agree with TRBD1. The trim removed 0 bases at V and 5 bases at J, leaving 1 base unmatched. The germline gives CDR1 ENHRY, CDR2 SYGVKD. The CDR3 is 14 amino acids. The CDR3 spells CAISESGQGTEAFF. The CDR3 DNA follows: TGTGCCATCAGTGAGTCGGGACAGGGTACTGAAGCTTTCTTT.

The gene calls are TRBV21-1 and TRBJ1-2; the table's TRBD1 call for D was not verified on the DNA. TRBV21-1 is a pseudogene locus. The CDR3 is made up of 17 amino acids. CDR3 residues: CASSKARTQGANYGYTF. As DNA, the CDR3 is TGTGCCAGCAGCAAAGCGCGAACTCAGGGGGCTAACTATGGCTACACCTTC.

The V gene is TRBV5-4, the J gene TRBJ2-7, with TRBD1 matching over 7 bases. This CDR3 region has 13 residues. V trimming: 5 bases; J trimming: 5 bases; junction bases outside the gene matches: 7. Germline V gives CDR1 SGHNT, CDR2 YYREEE (reference sequence). The CDR3 bases are TGTGCCAGCAGAAGGACAGGCTTGGACGAGCAGTACTTC. It is translated as CASRRTGLDEQYF.

This clone was counted between two and nine times. CDR3: CASPLGGRLEQYF. For the CDR3, the DNA is TGTGCCAGCCCCCTTGGCGGGAGGCTTGAGCAGTACTTC. The chain recombines TRBV13 with TRBJ2-7, with 8 nucleotides matching TRBD2. Trimming at V came to 8 bases and at J to 7 bases, leaving 10 bases not matched to a gene. Germline assignment: CDR1 PRHDT and CDR2 FYEKMQ (reference sequence). The CDR3 is 13 amino acids. The full variable domain, in which reference TRBV13 and TRBJ2-7 provide the parts outside the CDR3, is AAGVIQSPRHLIKEKRETATLKCYPIPRHDTVYWYQQGPGQDPQFLISFYEKMQSDKGSIPDRFSAQQFSDYHSELNMSSLELGDSALYFCASPLGGRLEQYFGPGTRLTVT.

The rearrangement links TRBV9 to TRBJ1-2, with D perhaps TRBD1 (5 bases). CDR3 size: 13 residues. Germline lookup yields CDR1 SGDLS and CDR2 YYNGEE. V gave up 0 bases and J gave up 2 bases, with 5 bases separating them. Written as DNA, the CDR3 is TGTGCCAGCAGCGTAGGACAGAACTATGGCTACACCTTC. Its protein product is CASSVGQNYGYTF. Full variable domain (outside the CDR3, taken from reference TRBV9 and TRBJ1-2): DSGVTQTPKHLITATGQRVTLRCSPRSGDLSVYWYQQSLDQGLQFLIQYYNGEERAKGNILERFSAQQFPDLHSELNLSSLELGDSALYFCASSVGQNYGYTFGSGTRLTVV.

This chain connects TRBV6-5 to TRBJ2-7, with TRBD2 matching 13 bases. V gave up 6 bases and J gave up 5 bases; unmatched junction bases: 4. CDR1 MNHEY and CDR2 SVGAGI come from the germline V gene. This CDR3 comprises 14 residues. CDR3 residues: CASRLAGGRNEQYF. The DNA for the CDR3 is TGTGCCAGCAGACTAGCGGGAGGGCGCAACGAGCAGTACTTC.

The chain couples TRBV2 to TRBJ2-5; 10 nucleotides line up with TRBD1. The CDR3 is made up of 15 amino acids. V was clipped by 4 bases and J by 1 base; unmatched bases: 3. CDR1 SNHLY and CDR2 FYNNEI come from the germline V gene. For the CDR3, the DNA is TGTGCCAGCAGTGCTAGGACAGGGGGCCAAGAGACCCAGTACTTC. This encodes CASSARTGGQETQYF.

The chain links TRBV6-5 to TRBJ1-2; D remains unclear. The CDR3 covers 13 residues. The V gene lost 5 bases and the J gene lost 7 bases, with 14 bases spanning the gap. The germline V gene encodes CDR1 MNHEY and CDR2 SVGAGI. The CDR3 is CASSNPSSPGYTF. CDR3 nucleotides: TGTGCCAGCAGTAACCCCTCGTCCCCTGGCTACACCTTC.

This chain joins TRBV7-9 and TRBJ1-2; tentatively, D is TRBD1 (6 bases). The CDR3 spans 13 residues. Germline values: CDR1 SEHNR, CDR2 FQNEAQ (reference sequence). V was pared by 4 bases and J by 8 bases, with 14 bases between. CDR3 residues: CASSWGTGIGYTF. CDR3 DNA: TGTGCCAGCAGCTGGGGAACAGGGATCGGCTACACCTTC.

This chain joins TRBV5-4 and TRBJ2-3; the match to TRBD1 covers 8 bases. The trim removed 4 bases at V and 5 bases at J, leaving 6 bases unmatched. CDR3 length: 14 amino acids. The germline gives CDR1 SGHNT, CDR2 YYREEE (reference sequence). DNA for the CDR3: TGTGCCAGCAGCGATAGACAGGGGCAAGATACGCAGTATTTT. Translated, it gives CASSDRQGQDTQYF. Complete variable domain (other parts from reference TRBV5-4 and TRBJ2-3): ETGVTQSPTHLIKTRGQQVTLRCSSQSGHNTVSWYQQALGQGPQFIFQYYREEENGRGNFPPRFSGLQFPNYSSELNVNALELDDSALYLCASSDRQGQDTQYFGPGTRLTVL.

This chain joins TRBV7-9 and TRBJ1-2; D gene uncertain. This CDR3 region has 13 residues. V dropped 4 bases and J dropped 8 bases, with 14 bases sitting between them. CDR1 and CDR2 from the germline V gene are SEHNR and FQNEAQ (reference sequence). The CDR3 spells CASSSQFAEGYTF. The CDR3 DNA sequence: TGTGCCAGCAGCTCTCAGTTTGCGGAGGGCTACACCTTC.

The chain has TRBV9 and TRBJ2-5; D remains unclear. V was pared by 0 bases and J by 1 base, with 16 bases between. Looked up from germline, CDR1 is SGDLS and CDR2 is YYNGEE. The CDR3 extends over 17 amino acids. The DNA of the CDR3 is TGTGCCAGCAGCGTAGAGGGCCCGGGTGCGGCCCAAGAGACCCAGTACTTC. It yields the protein CASSVEGPGAAQETQYF.

Here the CDR3 reads CSVEGRELNTGELFF. DNA of the CDR3: TGCAGCGTTGAAGGCAGAGAGTTAAACACCGGGGAGCTGTTTTTT. This chain links TRBV29-1 with TRBJ2-2, with no clear D. The V end was cut by 1 base, the J end by 2 bases, with 11 bases between. Germline V gene data show CDR1 as SQVTM and CDR2 as ANQGSEA. This CDR3 region has 15 residues.

The gene calls are TRBV6-5 and TRBJ2-2; TRBD2 might be the D (5 bases). Deletions cut 7 bases from V and 2 bases from J, with 14 bases between. The germline CDR1 and CDR2 sequences are MNHEY and SVGAGI. The CDR3 extends over 15 amino acids. CDR3 sequence: CASTLAGANTGELFF. CDR3 nucleotide sequence: TGTGCCAGCACCCTTGCGGGTGCAAACACCGGGGAGCTGTTTTTT.

CDR3 coding DNA: TGTGCCAGCAGGCGGGCCAGTATGGACGAAAAACTGTTTTTT. This sequence encodes CASRRASMDEKLFF. The chain has TRBV28 and TRBJ1-4, with unresolved D. In germline, CDR1 is MDHEN, CDR2 SYDVKM. CDR3 length: 14 amino acids. The V end was cut by 6 bases, the J end by 8 bases, with 16 bases between.

This clone was observed once. The junction departs from the called germline gene at one end, perhaps through a read error. The CDR3 sequence: CAWRTGGMKTEAFF. The CDR3 DNA reads TGTGCCTGGCGGACAGGGGGCATGAAAACTGAAGCTTTCTTT. The chain employs TRBV30 and TRBJ1-1; 11 positions agree with TRBD1. The germline V gene encodes CDR1 GTSNPN and CDR2 SVGIG (reference sequence). CDR3 length: 14 residues.

V usage is TRBV27 and J usage is TRBJ2-7; 7 bases line up with TRBD2. V dropped 6 bases and J dropped 0; count of bases not matched to a gene: 8. Germline V gene lookup returns CDR1 MNHEY and CDR2 SMNVEV (reference sequence). The length of the CDR3 is 15 residues. The CDR3 region is CASRGEGGYSYEQYF. The DNA for the CDR3 is TGTGCCAGCAGAGGGGAGGGAGGGTACTCCTACGAGCAGTACTTC.

V is TRBV30 and J is TRBJ2-2; D uncertain. Germline V gives CDR1 GTSNPN, CDR2 SVGIG (reference sequence). The V and J ends lost 2 bases and 5 bases respectively, with 9 bases between them. This CDR3 region has 13 residues. DNA for the CDR3: TGTGCCTGGAGTCCGATGGGAACCGGGGAGCTGTTTTTT. Residues: CAWSPMGTGELFF.